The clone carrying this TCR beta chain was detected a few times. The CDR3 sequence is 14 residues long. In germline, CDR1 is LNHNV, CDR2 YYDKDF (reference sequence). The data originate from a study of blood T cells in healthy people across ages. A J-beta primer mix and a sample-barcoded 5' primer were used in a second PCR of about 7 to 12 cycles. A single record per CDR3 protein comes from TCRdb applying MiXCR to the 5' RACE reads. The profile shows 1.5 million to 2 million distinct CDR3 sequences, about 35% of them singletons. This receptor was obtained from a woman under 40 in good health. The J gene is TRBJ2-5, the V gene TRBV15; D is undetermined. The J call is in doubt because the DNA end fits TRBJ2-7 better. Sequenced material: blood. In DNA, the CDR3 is TGTGCCACCAGCAGAGTTGTAGGTCTCCACGAGCAGTACTTC. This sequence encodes CATSRVVGLHEQYF.